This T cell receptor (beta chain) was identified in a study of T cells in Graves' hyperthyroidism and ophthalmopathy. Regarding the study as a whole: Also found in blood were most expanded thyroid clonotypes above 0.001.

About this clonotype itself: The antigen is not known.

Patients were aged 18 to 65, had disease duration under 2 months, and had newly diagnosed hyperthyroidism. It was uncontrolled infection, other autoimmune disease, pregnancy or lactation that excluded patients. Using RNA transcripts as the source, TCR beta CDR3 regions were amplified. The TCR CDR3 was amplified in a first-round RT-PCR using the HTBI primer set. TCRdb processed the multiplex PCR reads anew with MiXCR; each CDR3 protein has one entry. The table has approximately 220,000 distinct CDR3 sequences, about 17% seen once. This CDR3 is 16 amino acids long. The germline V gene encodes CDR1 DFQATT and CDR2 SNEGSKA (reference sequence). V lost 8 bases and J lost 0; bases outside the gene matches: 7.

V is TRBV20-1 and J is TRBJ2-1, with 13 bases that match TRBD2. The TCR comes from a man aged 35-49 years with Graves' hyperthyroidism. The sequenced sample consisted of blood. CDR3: CSPMTSGGSSYNEQFF. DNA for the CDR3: TGCAGTCCGATGACTAGCGGGGGGAGCTCCTACAATGAGCAGTTCTTC.